This T cell receptor (beta chain) came from a study of blood T cells in healthy people across ages. Regarding the study as a whole: Among long-lived donors, naive CD4+ cells were more numerous and diversity higher than in aged donors.

CDR1 and CDR2 (germline): SGDLS, YYNGEE. After removal of 4 bases from V and 4 bases from J, the junction contained 8 bases not matched to a gene. This CDR3 spans 15 amino acids. The second PCR ran 7 to 11 cycles with a sample-barcoded 5' primer and J-beta primers. One entry per CDR3 protein results from TCRdb running MiXCR on the 5' RACE reads. The table includes about 1,600,000 distinct CDR3 sequences, roughly 40% detected once. For this clonotype: Its antigen is not known.

A minimum of 7 million PBMCs was isolated per sample. No fewer than 5.5 micrograms of total RNA were isolated from every sample. V and J are TRBV9 and TRBJ1-2, with 9 positions matching TRBD1. Material for sequencing was blood. This TCR came from a woman younger than 30 in good health. The CDR3, as DNA: TGTGCCAGCAGCCCACGGACAGGGGAGATCTATGGCTACACCTTC. It is translated as CASSPRTGEIYGYTF.